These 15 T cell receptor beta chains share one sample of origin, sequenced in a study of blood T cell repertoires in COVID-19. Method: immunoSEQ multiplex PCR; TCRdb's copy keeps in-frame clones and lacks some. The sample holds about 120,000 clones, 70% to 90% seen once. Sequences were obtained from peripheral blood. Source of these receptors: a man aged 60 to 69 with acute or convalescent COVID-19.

As DNA, the CDR3 is TGTGCCAGCAGTCAACAGGGGGACACGCAGTATTTT. Its translation is CASSQQGDTQYF. The chain recombines TRBV6-5 with TRBJ2-3; TRBD1 agrees at 8 bases. Germline CDR1 MNHEY, CDR2 SVGAGI. CDR3 length: 12 amino acids. The V and J ends lost 5 bases and 9 bases, in that order; junction bases with no gene match: 4.

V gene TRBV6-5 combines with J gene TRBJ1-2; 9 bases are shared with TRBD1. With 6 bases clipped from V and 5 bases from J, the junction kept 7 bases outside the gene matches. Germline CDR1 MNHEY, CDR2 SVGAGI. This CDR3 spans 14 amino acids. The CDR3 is CASRDGQGRYGYTF. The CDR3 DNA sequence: TGTGCCAGCAGAGACGGACAGGGGAGATATGGCTACACCTTC.

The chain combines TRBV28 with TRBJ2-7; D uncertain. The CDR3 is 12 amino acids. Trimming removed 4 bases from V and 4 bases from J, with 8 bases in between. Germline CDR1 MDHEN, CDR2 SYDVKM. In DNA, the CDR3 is TGTGCCAGCAGTTCCTTGTTTTACGAGCAGTACTTC. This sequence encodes CASSSLFYEQYF.

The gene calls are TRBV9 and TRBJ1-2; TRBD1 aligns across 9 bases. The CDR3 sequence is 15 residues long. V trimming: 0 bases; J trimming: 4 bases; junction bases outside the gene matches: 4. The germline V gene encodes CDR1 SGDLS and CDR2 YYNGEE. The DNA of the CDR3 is TGTGCCAGCAGCGTAGAGGGACAGGGACCCTATGGCTACACCTTC. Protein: CASSVEGQGPYGYTF.

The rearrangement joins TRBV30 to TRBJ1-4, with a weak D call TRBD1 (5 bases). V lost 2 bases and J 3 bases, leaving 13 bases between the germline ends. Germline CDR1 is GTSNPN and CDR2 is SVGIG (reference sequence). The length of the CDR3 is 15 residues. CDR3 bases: TGTGCCTGGAGTTCCCAAAGGGACTCTAATGAAAAACTGTTTTTT. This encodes CAWSSQRDSNEKLFF.

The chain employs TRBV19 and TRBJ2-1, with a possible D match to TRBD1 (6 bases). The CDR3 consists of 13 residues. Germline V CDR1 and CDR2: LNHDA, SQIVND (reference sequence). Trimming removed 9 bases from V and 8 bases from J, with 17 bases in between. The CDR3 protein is CASWDTREDEQFF. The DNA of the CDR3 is TGTGCCAGCTGGGACACCCGAGAGGATGAGCAGTTCTTC.

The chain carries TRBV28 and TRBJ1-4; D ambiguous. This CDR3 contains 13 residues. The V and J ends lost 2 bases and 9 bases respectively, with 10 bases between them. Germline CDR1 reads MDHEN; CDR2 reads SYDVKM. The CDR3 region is CASSLLQTQKLFF. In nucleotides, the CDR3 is TGTGCCAGCAGTTTACTCCAGACTCAAAAACTGTTTTTT.

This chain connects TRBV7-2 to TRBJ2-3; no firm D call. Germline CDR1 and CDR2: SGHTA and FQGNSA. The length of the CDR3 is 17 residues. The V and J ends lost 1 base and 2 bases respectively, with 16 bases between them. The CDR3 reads CASSLVNGPGTTDTQYF. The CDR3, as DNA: TGTGCCAGCAGCTTAGTTAACGGCCCAGGAACCACAGATACGCAGTATTTT.

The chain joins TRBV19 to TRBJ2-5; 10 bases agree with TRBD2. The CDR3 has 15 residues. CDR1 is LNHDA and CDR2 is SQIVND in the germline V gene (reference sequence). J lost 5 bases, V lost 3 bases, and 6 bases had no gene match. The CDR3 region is CASSILAGARETQYF. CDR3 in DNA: TGTGCCAGTAGTATTCTAGCGGGAGCCCGGGAGACCCAGTACTTC.

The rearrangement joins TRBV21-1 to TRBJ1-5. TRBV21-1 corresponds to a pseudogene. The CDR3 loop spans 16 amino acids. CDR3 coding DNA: TGTGCCAGCAGCTCGGTGTGCAACGCTGACAATCAGCCCCAGCATTTT. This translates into CASSSVCNADNQPQHF.

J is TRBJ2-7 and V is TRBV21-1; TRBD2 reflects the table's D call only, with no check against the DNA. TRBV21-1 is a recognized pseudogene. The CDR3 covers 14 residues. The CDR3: CASSARVNPYEQYF. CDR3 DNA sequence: TGTGCCAGCAGCGCGCGCGTTAATCCCTACGAGCAGTACTTC.

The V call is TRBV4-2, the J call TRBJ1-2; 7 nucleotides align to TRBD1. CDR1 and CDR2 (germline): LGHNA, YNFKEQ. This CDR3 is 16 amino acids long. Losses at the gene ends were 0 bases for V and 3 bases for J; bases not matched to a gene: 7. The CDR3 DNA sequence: TGTGCCAGCAGCCAAGATCTTGAGGGGGCCTACTATGGCTACACCTTC. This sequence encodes CASSQDLEGAYYGYTF.

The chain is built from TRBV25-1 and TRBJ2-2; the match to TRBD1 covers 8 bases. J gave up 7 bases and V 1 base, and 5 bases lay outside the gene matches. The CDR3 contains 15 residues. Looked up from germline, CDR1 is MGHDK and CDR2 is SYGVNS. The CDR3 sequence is CASSELGQGSGELFF. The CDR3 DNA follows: TGTGCCAGCAGTGAATTAGGACAGGGCAGCGGGGAGCTGTTTTTT.

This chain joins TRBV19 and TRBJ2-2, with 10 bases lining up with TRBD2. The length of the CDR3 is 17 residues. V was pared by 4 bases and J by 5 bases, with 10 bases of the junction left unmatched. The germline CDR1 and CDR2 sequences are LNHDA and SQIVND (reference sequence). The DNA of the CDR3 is TGTGCCAGTAGTACCCTCACTAGCGGGATGGGGACCGGGGAGCTGTTTTTT. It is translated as CASSTLTSGMGTGELFF.

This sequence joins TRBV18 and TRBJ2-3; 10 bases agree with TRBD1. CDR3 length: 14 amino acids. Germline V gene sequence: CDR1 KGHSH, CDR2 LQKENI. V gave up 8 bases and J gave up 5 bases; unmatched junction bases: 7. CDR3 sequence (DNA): TGTGCCAGCAGCCGACAGGGGGCTGGAGATACGCAGTATTTT. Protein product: CASSRQGAGDTQYF. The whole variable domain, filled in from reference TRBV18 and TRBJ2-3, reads NAGVMQNPRHLVRRRGQEARLRCSPMKGHSHVYWYRQLPEEGLKFMVYLQKENIIDESGMPKERFSAEFPKEGPSILRIQQVVRGDSAAYFCASSRQGAGDTQYFGPGTRLTVL.